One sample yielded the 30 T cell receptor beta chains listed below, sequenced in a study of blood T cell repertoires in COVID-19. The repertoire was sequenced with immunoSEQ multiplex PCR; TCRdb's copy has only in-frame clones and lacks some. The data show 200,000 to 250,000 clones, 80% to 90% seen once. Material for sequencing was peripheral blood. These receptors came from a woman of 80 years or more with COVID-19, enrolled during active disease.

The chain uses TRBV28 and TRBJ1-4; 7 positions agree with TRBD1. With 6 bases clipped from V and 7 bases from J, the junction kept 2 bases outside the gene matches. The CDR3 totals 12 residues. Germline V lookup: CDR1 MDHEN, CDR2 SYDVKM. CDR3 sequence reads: CASRTGSEKLFF. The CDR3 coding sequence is TGTGCCAGCAGGACAGGGAGTGAAAAACTGTTTTTT.

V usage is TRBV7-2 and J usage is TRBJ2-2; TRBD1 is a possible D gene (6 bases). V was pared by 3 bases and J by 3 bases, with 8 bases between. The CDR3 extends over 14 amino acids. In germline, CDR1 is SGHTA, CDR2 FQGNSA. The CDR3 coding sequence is TGTGCCAGCAGCTTGGGGGCGCACACCGGGGAGCTGTTTTTT. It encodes CASSLGAHTGELFF.

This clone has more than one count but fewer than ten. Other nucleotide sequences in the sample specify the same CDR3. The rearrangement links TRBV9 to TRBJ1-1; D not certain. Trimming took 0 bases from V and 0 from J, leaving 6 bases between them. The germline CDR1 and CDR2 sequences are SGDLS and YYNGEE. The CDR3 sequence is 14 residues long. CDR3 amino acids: CASSVASVNTEAFF. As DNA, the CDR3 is TGTGCCAGCAGCGTAGCTTCGGTGAACACTGAAGCTTTCTTT.

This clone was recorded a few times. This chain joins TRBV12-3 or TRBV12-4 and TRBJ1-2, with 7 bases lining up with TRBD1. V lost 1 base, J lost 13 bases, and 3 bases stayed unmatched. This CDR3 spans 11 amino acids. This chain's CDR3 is CASSLGTGLTF. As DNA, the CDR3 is TGTGCCAGCAGTTTAGGGACAGGCCTCACCTTC.

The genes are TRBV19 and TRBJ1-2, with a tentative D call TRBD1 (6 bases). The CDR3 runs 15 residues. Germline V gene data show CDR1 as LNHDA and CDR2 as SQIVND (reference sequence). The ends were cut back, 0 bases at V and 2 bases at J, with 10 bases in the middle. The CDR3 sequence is CASSIEGTTNYGYTF. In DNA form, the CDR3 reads TGTGCCAGTAGTATAGAGGGGACAACCAACTATGGCTACACCTTC.

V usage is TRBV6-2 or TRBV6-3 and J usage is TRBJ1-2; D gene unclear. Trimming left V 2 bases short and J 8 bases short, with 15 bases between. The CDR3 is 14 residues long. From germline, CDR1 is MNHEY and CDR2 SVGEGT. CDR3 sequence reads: CASSYRNPARGYTF. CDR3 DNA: TGTGCCAGCAGTTACCGCAACCCCGCCCGGGGCTACACCTTC.

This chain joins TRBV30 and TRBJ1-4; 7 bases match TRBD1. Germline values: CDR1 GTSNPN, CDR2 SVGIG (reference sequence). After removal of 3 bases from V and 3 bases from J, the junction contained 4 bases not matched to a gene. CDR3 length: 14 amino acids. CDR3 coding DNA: TGTGCCTGGAGATCGGGACAGTCTAATGAAAAACTGTTTTTT. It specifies CAWRSGQSNEKLFF. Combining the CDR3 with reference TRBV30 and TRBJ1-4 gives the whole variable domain SQTIHQWPATLVQPVGSPLSLECTVEGTSNPNLYWYRQAAGRGLQLLFYSVGIGQISSEVPQNLSASRPQDRQFILSSKKLLLSDSGFYLCAWRSGQSNEKLFFGSGTQLSVL.

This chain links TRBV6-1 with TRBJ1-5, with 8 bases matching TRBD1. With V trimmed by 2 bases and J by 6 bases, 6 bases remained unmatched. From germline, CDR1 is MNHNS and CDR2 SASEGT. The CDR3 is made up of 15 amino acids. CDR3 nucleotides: TGTGCCAGCAGTGAACCGGGACAGGTGGCTCAGCCCCAGCATTTT. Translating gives CASSEPGQVAQPQHF.

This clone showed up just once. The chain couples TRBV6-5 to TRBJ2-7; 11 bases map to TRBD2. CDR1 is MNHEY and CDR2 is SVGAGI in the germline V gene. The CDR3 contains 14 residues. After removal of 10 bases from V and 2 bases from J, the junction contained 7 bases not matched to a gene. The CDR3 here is CATSSGGLPYEQYF. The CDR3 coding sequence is TGTGCCACCTCTAGCGGGGGGCTCCCCTACGAGCAGTACTTC.

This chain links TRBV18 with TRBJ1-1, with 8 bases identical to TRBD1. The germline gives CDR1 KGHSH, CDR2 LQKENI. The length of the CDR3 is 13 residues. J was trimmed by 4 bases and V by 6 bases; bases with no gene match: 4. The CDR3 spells CASSRQGLTEAFF. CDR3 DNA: TGTGCCAGCTCTCGACAGGGGCTCACTGAAGCTTTCTTT.

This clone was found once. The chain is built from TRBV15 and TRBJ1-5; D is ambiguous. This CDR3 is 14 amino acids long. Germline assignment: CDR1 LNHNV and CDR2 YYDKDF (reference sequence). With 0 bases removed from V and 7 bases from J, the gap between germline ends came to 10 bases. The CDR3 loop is CATSRDSGRQPQHF. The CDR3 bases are TGTGCCACCAGCAGAGATAGCGGCAGACAGCCCCAGCATTTT. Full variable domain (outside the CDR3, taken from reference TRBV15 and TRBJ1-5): DAMVIQNPRYQVTQFGKPVTLSCSQTLNHNVMYWYQQKSSQAPKLLFHYYDKDFNNEADTPDNFQSRRPNTSFCFLDIRSPGLGDTAMYLCATSRDSGRQPQHFGDGTRLSIL.

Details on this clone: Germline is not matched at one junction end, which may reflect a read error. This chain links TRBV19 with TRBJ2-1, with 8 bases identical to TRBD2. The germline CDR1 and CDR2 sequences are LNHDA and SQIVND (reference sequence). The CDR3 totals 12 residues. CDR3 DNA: TGTGCCAGTAGTACCATAGCGGGGTCCGAGGTCTTC. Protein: CASSTIAGSEVF.

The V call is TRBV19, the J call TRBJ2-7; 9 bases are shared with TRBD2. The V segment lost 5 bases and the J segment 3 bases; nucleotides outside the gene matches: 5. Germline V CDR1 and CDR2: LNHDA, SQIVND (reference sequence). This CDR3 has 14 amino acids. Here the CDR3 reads CASSSSGGIYEQYF. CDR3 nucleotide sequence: TGTGCCAGTAGTTCAAGCGGGGGGATCTACGAGCAGTACTTC. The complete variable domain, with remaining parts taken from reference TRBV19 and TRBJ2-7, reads DGGITQSPKYLFRKEGQNVTLSCEQNLNHDAMYWYRQDPGQGLRLIYYSQIVNDFQKGDIAEGYSVSREKKESFPLTVTSAQKNPTAFYLCASSSSGGIYEQYFGPGTRLTVT.

CDR3 sequence (DNA): TGTGCCAGCAGCTTCCCTAGCTCCTACAATGAGCAGTTCTTC. This translates into CASSFPSSYNEQFF. The V and J genes are TRBV5-6 and TRBJ2-1; D call uncertain. Looked up from germline, CDR1 is SGHDT and CDR2 is YYEEEE. The CDR3 consists of 14 residues. The V gene lost 2 bases and the J gene lost 0 bases, with 6 bases spanning the gap.

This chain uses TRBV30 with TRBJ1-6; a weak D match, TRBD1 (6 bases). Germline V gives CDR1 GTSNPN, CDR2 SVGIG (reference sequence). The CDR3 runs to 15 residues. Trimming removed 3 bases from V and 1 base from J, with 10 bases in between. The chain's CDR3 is CAWSPQGSYNSPLHF. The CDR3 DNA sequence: TGTGCCTGGAGCCCCCAGGGGTCCTATAATTCACCCCTCCACTTT.

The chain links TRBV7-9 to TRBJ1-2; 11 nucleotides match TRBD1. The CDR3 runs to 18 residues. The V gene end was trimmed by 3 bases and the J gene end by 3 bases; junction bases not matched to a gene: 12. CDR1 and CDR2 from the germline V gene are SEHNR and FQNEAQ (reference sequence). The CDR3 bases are TGTGCCAGCAGCTTCCCCTATACGGGGACAGGGGGTTACTATGGCTACACCTTC. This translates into CASSFPYTGTGGYYGYTF.

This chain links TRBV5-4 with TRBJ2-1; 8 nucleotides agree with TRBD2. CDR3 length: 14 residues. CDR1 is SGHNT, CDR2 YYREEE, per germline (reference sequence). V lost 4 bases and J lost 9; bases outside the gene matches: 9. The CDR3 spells CASSLGGAVGEQFF. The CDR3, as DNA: TGTGCCAGCAGCCTCGGGGGGGCCGTTGGTGAGCAGTTCTTC.

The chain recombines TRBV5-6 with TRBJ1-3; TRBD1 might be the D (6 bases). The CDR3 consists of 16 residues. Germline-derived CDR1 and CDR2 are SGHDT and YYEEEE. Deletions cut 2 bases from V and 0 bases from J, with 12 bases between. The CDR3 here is CASSFPGEGSGNTIYF. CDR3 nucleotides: TGTGCCAGCAGCTTCCCAGGGGAAGGCTCTGGAAACACCATATATTTT.

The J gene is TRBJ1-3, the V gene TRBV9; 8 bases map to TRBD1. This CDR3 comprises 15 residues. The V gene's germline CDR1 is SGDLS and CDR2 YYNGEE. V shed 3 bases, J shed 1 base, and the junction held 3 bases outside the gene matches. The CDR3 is CASSGTGFSGNTIYF. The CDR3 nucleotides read TGTGCCAGCAGCGGGACAGGGTTTTCTGGAAACACCATATATTTT.

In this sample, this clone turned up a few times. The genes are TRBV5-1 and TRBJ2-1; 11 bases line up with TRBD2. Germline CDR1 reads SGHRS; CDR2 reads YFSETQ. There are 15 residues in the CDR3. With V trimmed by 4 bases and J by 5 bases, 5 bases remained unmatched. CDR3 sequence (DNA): TGCGCCAGCAGCCTTAGCGGGAGGGCCGACAATGAGCAGTTCTTC. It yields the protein CASSLSGRADNEQFF.

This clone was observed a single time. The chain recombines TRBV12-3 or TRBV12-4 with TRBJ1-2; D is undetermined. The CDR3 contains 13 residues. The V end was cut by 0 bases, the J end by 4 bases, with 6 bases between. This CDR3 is CASSLALSYGYTF. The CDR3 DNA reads TGTGCCAGCAGTTTAGCGCTATCCTATGGCTACACCTTC.

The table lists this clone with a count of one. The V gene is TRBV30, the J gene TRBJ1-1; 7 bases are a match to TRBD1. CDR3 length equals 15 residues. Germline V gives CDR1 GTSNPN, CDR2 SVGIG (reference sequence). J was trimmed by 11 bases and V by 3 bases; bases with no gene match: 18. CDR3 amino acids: CAWSEGLGGGGLAFF. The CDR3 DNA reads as TGTGCCTGGAGCGAAGGGTTAGGGGGCGGAGGCTTGGCTTTCTTT.

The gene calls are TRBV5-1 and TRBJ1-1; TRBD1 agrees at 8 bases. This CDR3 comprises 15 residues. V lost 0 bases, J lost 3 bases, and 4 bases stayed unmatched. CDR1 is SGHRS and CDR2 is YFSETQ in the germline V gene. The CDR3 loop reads CASSLGTGFYTEAFF. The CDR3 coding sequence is TGCGCCAGCAGCTTGGGGACAGGGTTTTACACTGAAGCTTTCTTT.

CDR3: CASSLGLLPGYTF. The CDR3 coding sequence is TGTGCCAGCAGCTTAGGGCTTTTACCGGGCTACACCTTC. The chain combines TRBV7-8 with TRBJ1-2; no clear D. The CDR3 length is 13 residues. The germline V and J ends were trimmed by 1 base and 8 bases, with 11 bases remaining between them. Germline CDR1 and CDR2: SGHVS and FQNEAQ. The full variable domain, completed using reference TRBV7-8 and TRBJ1-2, is GAGVSQSPRYKVAKRGQDVALRCDPISGHVSLFWYQQALGQGPEFLTYFQNEAQLDKSGLPSDRFFAERPEGSVSTLKIQRTQQEDSAVYLCASSLGLLPGYTFGSGTRLTVV.

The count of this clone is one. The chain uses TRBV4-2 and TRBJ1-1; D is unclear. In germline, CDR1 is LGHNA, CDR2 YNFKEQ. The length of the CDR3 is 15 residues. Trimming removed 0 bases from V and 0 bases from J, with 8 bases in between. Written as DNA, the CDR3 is TGTGCCAGCAGCCAAGACGGCACTATGAACACTGAAGCTTTCTTT. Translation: CASSQDGTMNTEAFF.

Here the CDR3 DNA reads TGTGCCAGCAGCTCCTTGAGGCGGGCCTCTAAGGTGGAGGGCTACACCTTC. It specifies CASSSLRRASKVEGYTF. The chain combines TRBV11-3 with TRBJ1-2, with D unresolved. The germline V gene has CDR1 SGHNT and CDR2 YENEEA. There are 17 residues in the CDR3. Trimming removed 4 bases at V and 8 bases at J, with 26 bases between.

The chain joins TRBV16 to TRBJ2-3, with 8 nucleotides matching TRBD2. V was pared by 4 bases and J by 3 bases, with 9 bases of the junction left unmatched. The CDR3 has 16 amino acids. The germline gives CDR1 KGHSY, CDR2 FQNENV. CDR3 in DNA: TGTGCCAGCAGCCGACGGTCAGCGGGAGAAACAGATACGCAGTATTTT. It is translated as CASSRRSAGETDTQYF.

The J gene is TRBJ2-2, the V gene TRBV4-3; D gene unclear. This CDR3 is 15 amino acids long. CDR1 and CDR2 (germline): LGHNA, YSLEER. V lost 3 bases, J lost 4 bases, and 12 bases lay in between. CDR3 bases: TGCGCCAGCAGCCAGTTGGCTGCTGGCACCGGGGAGCTGTTTTTT. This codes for CASSQLAAGTGELFF.

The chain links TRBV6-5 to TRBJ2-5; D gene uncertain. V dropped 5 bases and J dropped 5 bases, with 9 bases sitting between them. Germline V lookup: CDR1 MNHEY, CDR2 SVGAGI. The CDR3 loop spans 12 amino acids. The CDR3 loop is CASSNPEETQYF. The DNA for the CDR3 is TGTGCCAGCAGTAACCCTGAGGAGACCCAGTACTTC.

The CDR3 protein is CAWMSGGGGSPLHF. The CDR3 DNA reads as TGTGCCTGGATGAGTGGTGGGGGCGGTTCACCCCTCCACTTT. This sequence joins TRBV30 and TRBJ1-6; weak D call: TRBD1 (6 bases). CDR1 and CDR2 (germline): GTSNPN, SVGIG (reference sequence). Trimming left V 4 bases short and J 9 bases short, with 16 bases between. This CDR3 contains 14 residues.